This T cell receptor beta chain emerged from a study of CD8+ T cells in alopecia areata. Per the germline V gene, CDR1 is MNHNY and CDR2 is SVGAGI (reference sequence). This CDR3 contains 13 residues. V was cut by 1 base and J by 2 bases, with 6 bases left in between. The treatment: oral pan-JAK inhibitor, 5-10 mg twice daily. Study observations and caveats: Tofacitinib yielded significantly lower scalp clonality and fewer expanded CD8+ clones among the top 100.

Extraction of RNA preceded its reverse transcription into cDNA, which served as the sequencing template. Clones were read by immunoSEQ multiplex PCR, and TCRdb kept only the in-frame ones, dropping some. The sample contains about 300,000 clones, nearly 60% of which appear only once. With respect to this clone: What it binds is unknown.

The chain couples TRBV6-6 to TRBJ2-7, with D possibly TRBD2 on 6 matching bases. Sequenced here: CD4+ T cells sorted from blood, sampled at week 24, from a patient treated with tofacitinib. The receptor's source is a human donor with alopecia areata. CDR3 residues: CASSYWGAYEQYF. CDR3 nucleotides: TGTGCCAGCAGTTACTGGGGGGCCTACGAGCAGTACTTC.